Following are 12 T cell receptor beta chains from one sample sequenced in a study of blood T cell repertoires in COVID-19. TCRdb's copy holds only in-frame clones and misses some; the assay was immunoSEQ multiplex PCR. The sample contains about 260,000 clones, around 86% of which appear only once. Sequenced input: peripheral blood. The receptors come from a man aged 35-49 years who had recovered from COVID-19.

The chain has TRBV14 and TRBJ1-1; D ambiguous. The CDR3 has 16 residues. Germline assignment: CDR1 SGHDN and CDR2 FVKESK. V was pared by 0 bases and J by 2 bases, with 13 bases between. The CDR3 loop reads CASSQEILAGNTEAFF. CDR3 in DNA: TGTGCCAGCAGCCAAGAAATATTGGCAGGCAACACTGAAGCTTTCTTT. Full variable domain (remainder filled in from reference TRBV14 and TRBJ1-1): EAGVTQFPSHSVIEKGQTVTLRCDPISGHDNLYWYRRVMGKEIKFLLHFVKESKQDESGMPNNRFLAERTGGTYSTLKVQPAELEDSGVYFCASSQEILAGNTEAFFGQGTRLTVV.

The rearrangement joins TRBV5-1 to TRBJ2-1; D may be TRBD1 (6 bases). V gave up 4 bases and J gave up 9 bases, with 20 bases separating them. There are 15 residues in the CDR3. Germline CDR1 and CDR2: SGHRS and YFSETQ. The CDR3 reads CASSIRTEGWGEQFF. The CDR3 DNA is TGCGCCAGCAGCATACGGACAGAGGGCTGGGGTGAGCAGTTCTTC.

The CDR3 DNA follows: TGTGCCAGCTCACTCGTCCCGGGACAGGGGACCATGAACACTGAAGCTTTCTTT. Translation: CASSLVPGQGTMNTEAFF. The chain is built from TRBV18 and TRBJ1-1; 10 bases are a match to TRBD1. There are 18 residues in the CDR3. The germline V gene encodes CDR1 KGHSH and CDR2 LQKENI. The trim removed 4 bases at V and 0 bases at J, leaving 11 bases unmatched.

In this sample, this clone turned up a few times. V usage is TRBV5-6 and J usage is TRBJ1-3; D unresolved. The germline V and J ends were trimmed by 4 bases and 4 bases, with 9 bases remaining between them. Germline V gene lookup returns CDR1 SGHDT and CDR2 YYEEEE. This CDR3 is built from 13 residues. The CDR3 loop reads CASSPQRGNTIYF. CDR3 DNA sequence: TGTGCCAGCAGCCCCCAACGGGGAAACACCATATATTTT.

This clone was seen once. V is TRBV19 and J is TRBJ2-2; 12 positions match TRBD2. The CDR3 runs to 17 residues. In germline, CDR1 is LNHDA, CDR2 SQIVND (reference sequence). V lost 4 bases to trimming and J lost 3 bases; unmatched junction nucleotides: 6. The CDR3 reads CASSRASGGGYTGELFF. Written as DNA, the CDR3 is TGTGCCAGTAGTAGGGCTAGCGGGGGGGGCTACACCGGGGAGCTGTTTTTT.

The rearrangement joins TRBV10-3 to TRBJ1-2, with TRBD1 identical over 8 bases. Germline V gene sequence: CDR1 ENHRY, CDR2 SYGVKD. V trimming: 7 bases; J trimming: 5 bases; junction bases outside the gene matches: 9. This CDR3 region has 14 residues. CDR3 amino acids: CAITDGQGTYGYTF. DNA of the CDR3: TGTGCCATCACCGACGGACAGGGTACTTATGGCTACACCTTC.

V gene TRBV3-1 (or the pseudogene TRBV3-2) combines with J gene TRBJ2-1; 12 bases are a match to TRBD2. Germline CDR1 is LGHDT and CDR2 is YNNKEL (reference sequence). The CDR3 is 16 residues long. V lost 0 bases to trimming and J lost 7 bases; unmatched junction nucleotides: 4. In DNA, the CDR3 is TGTGCCAGCAGCCAAGATCTAGCGGGAGGGTCGAATGAGCAGTTCTTC. This gives the protein CASSQDLAGGSNEQFF.

The V call is TRBV7-2, the J call TRBJ2-7; D perhaps matches TRBD1 (5 bases). The germline CDR1 and CDR2 sequences are SGHTA and FQGNSA. V dropped 5 bases and J dropped 12 bases, with 17 bases sitting between them. This CDR3 is built from 12 residues. The chain's CDR3 is CASSHEQARSYF. The CDR3 region has the DNA TGTGCCAGCAGCCACGAACAGGCCCGGTCGTACTTC.

Notes on this clone: It is likely a read error, because the conserved phenylalanine at the end of the CDR3 is missing. Because the CDR3's place on the DNA is in doubt, the DNA is left out and the CDR3 is given as listed by TCRdb. V usage is TRBV3-1 (or the pseudogene TRBV3-2) and J usage is TRBJ2-7; TRBD2 is the table's D call, not checked against the DNA. The CDR3 spans 12 amino acids, including both terminal residues. Germline loops: CDR1 LGHDT, CDR2 YNNKEL (reference sequence). The CDR3 sequence is CASSQLRGQLTL.

V gene TRBV2 combines with J gene TRBJ1-2, with D maybe TRBD1 (5 bases). Germline loops: CDR1 SNHLY, CDR2 FYNNEI. There are 14 residues in the CDR3. V dropped 0 bases and J dropped 6 bases, with 11 bases sitting between them. The CDR3 nucleotides read TGTGCCAGCAGTGAAGCGCGGACAATGGATGGCTACACCTTC. Its protein product is CASSEARTMDGYTF.

The chain has TRBV5-1 and TRBJ2-5, with D unclear. The germline CDR1 and CDR2 sequences are SGHRS and YFSETQ. Trimming pared 4 bases from V and 2 bases from J, leaving 12 bases between. CDR3 length: 14 amino acids. The CDR3 bases are TGCGCCAGCAGCCCACAGCTTGCACAAGAGACCCAGTACTTC. It is translated as CASSPQLAQETQYF.

The rearrangement joins TRBV14 to TRBJ1-1, with D possibly being TRBD1 (6 bases). The CDR3 runs to 15 residues. Germline CDR1 and CDR2: SGHDN and FVKESK. Trimming left V 0 bases short and J 4 bases short, with 12 bases between. The CDR3: CASSQEGRGSTEAFF. CDR3 nucleotide sequence: TGTGCCAGCAGCCAAGAGGGCAGGGGTAGCACTGAAGCTTTCTTT.